Following are 4 T cell receptor beta chains from one sample sequenced in a study of liver allograft versus peripheral blood T cells. The overall study: T cell receptor repertoires in transplanted livers were compared with those in recipients' peripheral blood.

TCRdb recomputed calls from the reads with MiXCR, one row per CDR3 protein. Of 8,000 to 10,000 distinct CDR3 sequences listed, around 20% are singletons. These receptors were collected from a human patient who had a liver transplant. Some T cells may be transferred from the graft donor.

This clonotype was recorded at least ten times. The chain joins TRBV9 to TRBJ2-2; no clear D gene. Germline values: CDR1 SGDLS, CDR2 YYNGEE. The CDR3 sequence is 14 residues long. The ends were cut back, 2 bases at V and 1 base at J, with 6 bases in the middle. The CDR3 DNA reads TGTGCCAGCAGCGTGCCCGGGAACACCGGGGAGCTGTTTTTT. It codes for CASSVPGNTGELFF.

By its share, this clonotype is medium-sized (0.01 to 0.1%). The CDR3 protein is CASSSGQGFSGANVLTF. In DNA form, the CDR3 reads TGTGCCAGCAGTTCGGGACAGGGATTCTCTGGGGCCAACGTCCTGACTTTC. The gene calls are TRBV28 and TRBJ2-6, with TRBD1 matching 9 bases. Per germline, CDR1 MDHEN and CDR2 SYDVKM. Losses at the gene ends were 4 bases for V and 0 bases for J; bases not matched to a gene: 4. The CDR3 covers 17 residues. The whole variable domain, filled in from reference TRBV28 and TRBJ2-6, reads DVKVTQSSRYLVKRTGEKVFLECVQDMDHENMFWYRQDPGLGLRLIYFSYDVKMKEKGDIPEGYSVSREKKERFSLILESASTNQTSMYLCASSSGQGFSGANVLTFGAGSRLTVL.

The rearrangement links TRBV20-1 to TRBJ1-2; 7 nucleotides match TRBD1. The V gene end was trimmed by 3 bases and the J gene end by 5 bases; junction bases not matched to a gene: 3. Looked up from germline, CDR1 is DFQATT and CDR2 is SNEGSKA (reference sequence). The CDR3 is made up of 12 amino acids. CDR3 residues: CSARIQGYGYTF. The CDR3 coding sequence is TGCAGTGCTAGGATACAGGGGTATGGCTACACCTTC.

The count of this clonotype is one. DNA for the CDR3: TGTGCCAGCAGCTTGGGGGGGGATTTCCGAGGGACTGAAGCTTTCTTT. Translating gives CASSLGGDFRGTEAFF. This rearrangement joins TRBV11-2 to TRBJ1-1, with D possibly being TRBD1 (5 bases). This CDR3 has 16 amino acids. The germline V gene encodes CDR1 SGHAT and CDR2 FQNNGV. V was trimmed by 3 bases and J by 5 bases, leaving 19 bases between them.